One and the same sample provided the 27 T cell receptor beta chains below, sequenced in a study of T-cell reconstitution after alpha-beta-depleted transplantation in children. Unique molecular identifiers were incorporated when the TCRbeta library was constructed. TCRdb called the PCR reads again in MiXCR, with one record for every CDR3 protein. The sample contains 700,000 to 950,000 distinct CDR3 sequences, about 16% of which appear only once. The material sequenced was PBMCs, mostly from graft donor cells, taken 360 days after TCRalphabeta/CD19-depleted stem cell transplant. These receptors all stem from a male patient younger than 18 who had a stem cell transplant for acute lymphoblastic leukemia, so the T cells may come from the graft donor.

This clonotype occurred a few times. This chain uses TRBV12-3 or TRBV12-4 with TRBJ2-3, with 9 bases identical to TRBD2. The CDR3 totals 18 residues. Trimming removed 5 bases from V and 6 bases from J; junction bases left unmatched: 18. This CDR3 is CASSPIRIAGADPDTQYF. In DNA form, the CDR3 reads TGTGCCAGCAGTCCCATCCGGATAGCGGGAGCCGACCCGGATACGCAGTATTTT.

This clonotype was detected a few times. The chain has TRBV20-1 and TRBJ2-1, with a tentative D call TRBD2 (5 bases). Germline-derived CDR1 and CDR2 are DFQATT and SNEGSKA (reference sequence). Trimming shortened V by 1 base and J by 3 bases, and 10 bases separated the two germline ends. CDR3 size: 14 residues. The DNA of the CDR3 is TGCAGTGCTAGAGCGGGGAGCGTCTACAATGAGCAGTTCTTC. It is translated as CSARAGSVYNEQFF.

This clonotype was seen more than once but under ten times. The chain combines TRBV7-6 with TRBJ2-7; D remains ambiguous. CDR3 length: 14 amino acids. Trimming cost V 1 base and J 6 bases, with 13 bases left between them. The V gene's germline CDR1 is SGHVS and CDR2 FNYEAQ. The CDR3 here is CASSLVGSGGEQYF. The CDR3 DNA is TGTGCCAGCAGCTTAGTGGGTTCGGGCGGCGAGCAGTACTTC.

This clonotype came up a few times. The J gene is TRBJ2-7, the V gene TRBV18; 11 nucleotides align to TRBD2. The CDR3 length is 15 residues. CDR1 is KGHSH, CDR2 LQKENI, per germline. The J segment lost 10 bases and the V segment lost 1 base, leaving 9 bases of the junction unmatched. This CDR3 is CASSPLVTSGDYQYF. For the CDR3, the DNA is TGTGCCAGCTCACCACTCGTGACTAGCGGGGATTACCAGTACTTC.

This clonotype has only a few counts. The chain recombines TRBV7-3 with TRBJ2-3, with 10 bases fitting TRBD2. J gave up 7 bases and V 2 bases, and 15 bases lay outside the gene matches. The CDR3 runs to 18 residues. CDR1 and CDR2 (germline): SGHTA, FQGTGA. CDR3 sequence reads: CASSLSSGSTIGRYTQYF. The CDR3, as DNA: TGTGCCAGCAGCTTATCTAGCGGGAGTACAATCGGCCGGTATACGCAGTATTTT. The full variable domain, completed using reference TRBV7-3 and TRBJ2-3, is GAGVSQTPSNKVTEKGKYVELRCDPISGHTALYWYRQSLGQGPEFLIYFQGTGAADDSGLPNDRFFAVRPEGSVSTLKIQRTERGDSAVYLCASSLSSGSTIGRYTQYFGPGTRLTVL.

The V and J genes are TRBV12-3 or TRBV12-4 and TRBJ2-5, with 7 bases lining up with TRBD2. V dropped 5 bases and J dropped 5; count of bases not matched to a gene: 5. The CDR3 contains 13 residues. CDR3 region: CASSAAGAETQYF. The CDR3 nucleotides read TGTGCCAGCAGTGCTGCGGGAGCGGAGACCCAGTACTTC.

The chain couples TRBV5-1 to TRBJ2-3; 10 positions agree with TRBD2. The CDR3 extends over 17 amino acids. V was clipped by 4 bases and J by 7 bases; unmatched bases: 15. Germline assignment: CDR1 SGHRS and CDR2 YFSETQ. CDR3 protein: CASSRASGSAQKHTQYF. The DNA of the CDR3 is TGCGCCAGCAGCAGGGCTAGCGGGAGTGCCCAGAAACATACGCAGTATTTT.

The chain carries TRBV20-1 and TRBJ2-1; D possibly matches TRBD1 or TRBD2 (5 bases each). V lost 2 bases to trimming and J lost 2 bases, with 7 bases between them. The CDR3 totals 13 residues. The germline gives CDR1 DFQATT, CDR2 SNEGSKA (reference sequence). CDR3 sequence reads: CSARLGPYNEQFF. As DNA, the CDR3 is TGCAGTGCTAGACTGGGACCCTACAATGAGCAGTTCTTC.

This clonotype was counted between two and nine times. The CDR3 nucleotides read TGTGCCAGCAGCTTAGCGGTCGTCAGGAGGGAAAAACTGTTTTTT. As protein: CASSLAVVRREKLFF. The gene calls are TRBV7-2 and TRBJ1-4; D remains ambiguous. The CDR3 has 15 residues. Germline values: CDR1 SGHTA, CDR2 FQGNSA. The germline V and J ends were trimmed by 0 bases and 8 bases, with 13 bases remaining between them.

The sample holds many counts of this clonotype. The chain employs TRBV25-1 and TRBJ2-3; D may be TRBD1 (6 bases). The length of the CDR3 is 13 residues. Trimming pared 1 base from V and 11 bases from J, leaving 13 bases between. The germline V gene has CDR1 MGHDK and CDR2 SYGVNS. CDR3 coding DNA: TGTGCCAGCAGTGAATTAAGGGGGTCCGTGCAGTATTTT. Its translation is CASSELRGSVQYF.

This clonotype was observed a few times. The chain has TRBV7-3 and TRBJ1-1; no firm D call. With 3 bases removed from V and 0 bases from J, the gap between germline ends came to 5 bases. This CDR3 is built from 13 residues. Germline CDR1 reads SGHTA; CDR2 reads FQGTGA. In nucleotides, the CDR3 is TGTGCCAGCAGCTTCGTCATGAACACTGAAGCTTTCTTT. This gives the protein CASSFVMNTEAFF.

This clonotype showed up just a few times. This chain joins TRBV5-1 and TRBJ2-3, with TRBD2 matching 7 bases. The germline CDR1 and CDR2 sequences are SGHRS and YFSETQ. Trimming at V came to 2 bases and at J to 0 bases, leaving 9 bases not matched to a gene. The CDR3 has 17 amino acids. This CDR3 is CASSLRPSGASTDTQYF. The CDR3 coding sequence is TGCGCCAGCAGCTTACGGCCTAGCGGAGCTAGCACAGATACGCAGTATTTT.

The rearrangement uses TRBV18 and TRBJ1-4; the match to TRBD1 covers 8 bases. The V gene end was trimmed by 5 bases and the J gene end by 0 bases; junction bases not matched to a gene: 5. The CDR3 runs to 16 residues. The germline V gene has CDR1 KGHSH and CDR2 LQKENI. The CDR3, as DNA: TGTGCCAGCTCAGACGGACAGGGCCCAACTAATGAAAAACTGTTTTTT. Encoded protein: CASSDGQGPTNEKLFF.

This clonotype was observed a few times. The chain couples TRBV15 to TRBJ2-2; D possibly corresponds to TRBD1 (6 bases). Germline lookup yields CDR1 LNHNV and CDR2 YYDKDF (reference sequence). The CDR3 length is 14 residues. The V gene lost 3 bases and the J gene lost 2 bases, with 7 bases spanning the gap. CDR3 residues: CATSRTGNTGELFF. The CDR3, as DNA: TGTGCCACCAGCAGGACAGGAAACACCGGGGAGCTGTTTTTT.

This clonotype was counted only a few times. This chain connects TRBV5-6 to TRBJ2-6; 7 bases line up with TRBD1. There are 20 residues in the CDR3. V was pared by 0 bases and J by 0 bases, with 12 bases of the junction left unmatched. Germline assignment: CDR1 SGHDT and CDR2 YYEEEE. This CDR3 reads CASSLVPGYRGSSGANVLTF. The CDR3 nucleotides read TGTGCCAGCAGCTTGGTGCCTGGGTACAGGGGCAGCTCTGGGGCCAACGTCCTGACTTTC. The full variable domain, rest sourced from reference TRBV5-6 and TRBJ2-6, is DAGVTQSPTHLIKTRGQQVTLRCSPKSGHDTVSWYQQALGQGPQFIFQYYEEEERQRGNFPDRFSGHQFPNYSSELNVNALLLGDSALYLCASSLVPGYRGSSGANVLTFGAGSRLTVL.

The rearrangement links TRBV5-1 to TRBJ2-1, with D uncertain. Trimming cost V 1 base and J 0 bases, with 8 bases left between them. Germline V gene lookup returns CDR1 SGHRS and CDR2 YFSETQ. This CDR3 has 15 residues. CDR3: CASSLTSDSYNEQFF. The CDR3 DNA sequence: TGCGCCAGCAGCTTGACCTCTGACTCCTACAATGAGCAGTTCTTC.

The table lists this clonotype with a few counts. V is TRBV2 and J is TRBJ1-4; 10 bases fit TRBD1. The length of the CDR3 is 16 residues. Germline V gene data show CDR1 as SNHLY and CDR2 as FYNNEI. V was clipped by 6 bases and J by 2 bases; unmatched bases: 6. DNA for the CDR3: TGTGCCAGCAGCCGGGACAGGGGTTCGACTAATGAAAAACTGTTTTTT. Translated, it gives CASSRDRGSTNEKLFF.

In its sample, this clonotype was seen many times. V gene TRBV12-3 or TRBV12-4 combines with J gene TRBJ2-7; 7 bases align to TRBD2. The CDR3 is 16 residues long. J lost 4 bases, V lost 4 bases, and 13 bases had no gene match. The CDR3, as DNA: TGTGCCAGCAGTTCCGTAGGTGGGAGGGCCGGATACGAGCAGTACTTC. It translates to CASSSVGGRAGYEQYF.

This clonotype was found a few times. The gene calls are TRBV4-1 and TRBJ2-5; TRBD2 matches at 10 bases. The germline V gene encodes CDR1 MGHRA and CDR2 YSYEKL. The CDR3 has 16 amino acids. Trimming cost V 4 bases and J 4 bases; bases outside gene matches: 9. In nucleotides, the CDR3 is TGCGCCAGCAGCCGAGCTAGCGGGAGAAGGTTAGAGACCCAGTACTTC. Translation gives CASSRASGRRLETQYF.

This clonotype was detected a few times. The CDR3 coding sequence is TGCAGCGGCCGGGACAGTGCTAACTATGGCTACACCTTC. This codes for CSGRDSANYGYTF. V usage is TRBV29-1 and J usage is TRBJ1-2, with 7 bases fitting TRBD1. Germline V gene data show CDR1 as SQVTM and CDR2 as ANQGSEA. After removal of 7 bases from V and 0 bases from J, the junction contained 5 bases not matched to a gene. This CDR3 is built from 13 residues.

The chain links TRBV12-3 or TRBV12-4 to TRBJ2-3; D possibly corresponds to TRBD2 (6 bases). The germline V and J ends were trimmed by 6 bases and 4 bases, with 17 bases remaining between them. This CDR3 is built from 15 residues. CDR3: CASSLSGARADTQYF. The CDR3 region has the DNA TGTGCCAGCAGCCTATCGGGAGCTCGGGCAGATACGCAGTATTTT.

In DNA form, the CDR3 reads TGCGCCAGCCGTGAGGACAGGGCAATCGCCAGCGGCTACACCTTC. Its protein is CASREDRAIASGYTF. The chain recombines TRBV5-1 with TRBJ1-2, with TRBD1 identical over 8 bases. The germline V gene has CDR1 SGHRS and CDR2 YFSETQ. Trimming removed 7 bases from V and 8 bases from J; junction bases left unmatched: 16. This CDR3 has 15 amino acids.

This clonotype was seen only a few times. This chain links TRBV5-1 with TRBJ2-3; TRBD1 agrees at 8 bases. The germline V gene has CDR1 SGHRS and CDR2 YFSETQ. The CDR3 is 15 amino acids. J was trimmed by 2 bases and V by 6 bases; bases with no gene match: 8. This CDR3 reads CASIRGTGYTDTQYF. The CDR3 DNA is TGCGCCAGCATCCGGGGGACAGGCTACACAGATACGCAGTATTTT.

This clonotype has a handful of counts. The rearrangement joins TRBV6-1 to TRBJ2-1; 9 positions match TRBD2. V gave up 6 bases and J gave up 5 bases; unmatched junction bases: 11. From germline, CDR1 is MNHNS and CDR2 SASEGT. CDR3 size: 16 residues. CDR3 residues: CASSERVAGVNNEQFF. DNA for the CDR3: TGTGCCAGCAGCGAAAGGGTAGCGGGAGTCAACAATGAGCAGTTCTTC.

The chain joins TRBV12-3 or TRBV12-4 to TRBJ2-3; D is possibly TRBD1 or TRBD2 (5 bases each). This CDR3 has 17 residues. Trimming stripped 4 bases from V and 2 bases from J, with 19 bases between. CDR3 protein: CASSSPQGPLSTDTQYF. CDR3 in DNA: TGTGCCAGCAGTTCCCCCCAGGGACCTCTATCCACAGATACGCAGTATTTT.

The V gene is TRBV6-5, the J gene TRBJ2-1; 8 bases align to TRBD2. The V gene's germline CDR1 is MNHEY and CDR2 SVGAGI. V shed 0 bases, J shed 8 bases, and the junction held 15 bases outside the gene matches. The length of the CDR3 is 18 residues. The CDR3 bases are TGTGCCAGCAGTTACTCGATTCTGGCAGCGGGAGTTAGGTATGAGCAGTTCTTC. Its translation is CASSYSILAAGVRYEQFF.

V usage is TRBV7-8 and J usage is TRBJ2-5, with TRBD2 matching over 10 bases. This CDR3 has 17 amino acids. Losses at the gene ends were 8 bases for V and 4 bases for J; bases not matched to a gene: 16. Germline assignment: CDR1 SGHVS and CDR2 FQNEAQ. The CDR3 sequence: CASVVRGVAGGLETQYF. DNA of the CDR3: TGTGCCAGCGTCGTTAGGGGAGTAGCGGGAGGACTAGAGACCCAGTACTTC. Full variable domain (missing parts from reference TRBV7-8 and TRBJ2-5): GAGVSQSPRYKVAKRGQDVALRCDPISGHVSLFWYQQALGQGPEFLTYFQNEAQLDKSGLPSDRFFAERPEGSVSTLKIQRTQQEDSAVYLCASVVRGVAGGLETQYFGPGTRLLVL.